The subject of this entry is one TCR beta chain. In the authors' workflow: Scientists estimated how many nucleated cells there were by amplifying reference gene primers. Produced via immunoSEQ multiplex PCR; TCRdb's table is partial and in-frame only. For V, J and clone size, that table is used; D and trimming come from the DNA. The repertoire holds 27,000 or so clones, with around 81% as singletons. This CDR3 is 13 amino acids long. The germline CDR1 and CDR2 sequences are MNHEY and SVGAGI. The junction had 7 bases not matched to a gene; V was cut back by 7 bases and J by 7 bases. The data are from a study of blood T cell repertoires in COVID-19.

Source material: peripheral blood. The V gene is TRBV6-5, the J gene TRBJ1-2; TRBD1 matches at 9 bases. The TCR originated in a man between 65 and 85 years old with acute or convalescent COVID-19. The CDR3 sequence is CASISQGAVGYTF. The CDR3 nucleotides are TGTGCCAGCATCTCACAGGGGGCCGTTGGCTACACCTTC.